The clone carrying this T cell receptor beta chain was recorded a few times. Its antigen remains unknown. The data derive from a study of shared clonotypes between healthy human individuals. Whole-study context: Per donor, three plates held CD4 naive cells, three held CD4 memory, two held CD8 naive and one held CD8 memory. Study-wide points: All-four-donor shared clonotypes had higher generation probabilities than non-shared clonotypes did. Naive CD4 clonotypes were shared across a handful of donors at roughly 5%.

Profiling relied on immunoSEQ multiplex PCR, and the TCRdb table lists in-frame clones only, not all of them. Of approximately 590,000 clones listed, around 95% are singletons. Naive CD8 cells comprised CD45RO-negative, CCR7-positively selected cells, excluding terminally differentiated effector memory CD45RA+ cells. This clonotype was sampled from a woman aged 25 to 45 in good health. Sequenced: naive CD8+ T cells sorted from blood.

Here the CDR3 DNA reads TGTGCCAGCAGCGGAAACCAGGGCTATGAGCAGTTCTTC. This sequence encodes CASSGNQGYEQFF. The rearrangement uses TRBV9 and TRBJ2-1, with D perhaps TRBD1 (5 bases). Looked up from germline, CDR1 is SGDLS and CDR2 is YYNGEE. The CDR3 is 13 residues long. Trimming took 3 bases from V and 8 from J, leaving 12 bases between them.